This T cell receptor (beta chain) was sequenced for a study of tumor and adjacent non-tumor tissue in lung cancer. This sample's RNA came from whole unsorted tissue. Three rounds of nested PCR, following a modified ARM-PCR protocol, produced the TCRbeta library. In TCRdb, the multiplex PCR reads were re-called with MiXCR into one record per CDR3 protein. Of over 130,000 distinct CDR3 sequences in the sample, approximately 70% were seen once. The sample holds one count of this clonotype. The ends were cut back, 10 bases at V and 5 bases at J, with 14 bases in the middle. Germline CDR1 reads KGHDR; CDR2 reads SFDVKD. The CDR3 runs 13 residues.

The clonotype originates from a man aged 60-69 years with small cell lung cancer. This sequence joins TRBV24-1 and TRBJ2-1, with D possibly TRBD1 on 5 matching bases. The sample consisted of lung tumor tissue. The CDR3 spells CATMDQGNNEQFF. The CDR3 DNA sequence: TGTGCCACGATGGATCAGGGAAACAATGAGCAGTTCTTC.